These 25 T cell receptor beta chains came from one sample sequenced in a study of cytotoxic CD8 clonotypes in ibrutinib-treated CLL. Measured with immunoSEQ multiplex PCR; TCRdb has only the in-frame clones, and not every one. The sample carries over 95,000 clones, 58% recorded once. The specimen comprised PBMCs, sampled after 24 months of ibrutinib treatment. These TCRs come from a human donor with chronic lymphocytic leukemia.

This sequence joins TRBV12-5 and TRBJ2-7; 11 bases map to TRBD1. CDR1 and CDR2 (germline): LGHNT, FRNRAP. V was clipped by 2 bases and J by 10 bases; unmatched bases: 10. This CDR3 is built from 15 residues. CDR3 nucleotides: TGTGCTAGTGGTTTGAGTGTAGGACAGGGGGCGGGTCAGTACTTC. Amino acid sequence: CASGLSVGQGAGQYF.

The J gene is TRBJ2-3, the V gene TRBV7-2; 8 positions match TRBD2. The trim removed 4 bases at V and 1 base at J, leaving 7 bases unmatched. The CDR3 is 16 residues long. Per the germline V gene, CDR1 is SGHTA and CDR2 is FQGNSA. The CDR3 DNA reads as TGTGCCAGCAGCTCAGCGCTGCGGGGGGGCACAGATACGCAGTATTTT. Its protein product is CASSSALRGGTDTQYF.

This clone turned up a few times. The V and J genes are TRBV7-2 and TRBJ1-1; possibly TRBD1 for D (5 bases). Germline CDR1 reads SGHTA; CDR2 reads FQGNSA. V was cut by 1 base and J by 1 base, with 10 bases left in between. The CDR3 sequence is 15 residues long. DNA for the CDR3: TGTGCCAGCAGCTTAGGGTTCAGGGCGAACACTGAAGCTTTCTTT. This codes for CASSLGFRANTEAFF.

CDR3 DNA sequence: TGCGCCAGCAGCTTGGGCGGGACAGGGACCCTGGAGCAGTACTTC. As protein: CASSLGGTGTLEQYF. This sequence joins TRBV5-1 and TRBJ2-7; TRBD1 matches 9 bases. This CDR3 region has 15 residues. Germline V gives CDR1 SGHRS, CDR2 YFSETQ. Losses at the gene ends were 0 bases for V and 7 bases for J; bases not matched to a gene: 8. The full variable domain, in which reference TRBV5-1 and TRBJ2-7 provide the parts outside the CDR3, is KAGVTQTPRYLIKTRGQQVTLSCSPISGHRSVSWYQQTPGQGLQFLFEYFSETQRNKGNFPGRFSGRQFSNSRSEMNVSTLELGDSALYLCASSLGGTGTLEQYFGPGTRLTVT.

This clone was observed once. The chain has TRBV25-1 and TRBJ1-4, with 8 nucleotides matching TRBD1. With V trimmed by 6 bases and J by 14 bases, 8 bases remained unmatched. Germline CDR1 reads MGHDK; CDR2 reads SYGVNS. The CDR3 extends over 12 amino acids. CDR3 nucleotides: TGTGCCAGCAGCGAAGGACAGGGAGGTCTGTTTTTT. This translates into CASSEGQGGLFF.

This chain joins TRBV7-8 and TRBJ2-1, with 11 bases that match TRBD2. Germline V gene data show CDR1 as SGHVS and CDR2 as FQNEAQ. This CDR3 is built from 18 residues. Unmatched junction bases numbered 5, after V lost 1 base and J lost 0 bases. The CDR3 is CASSLELAGANSYNEQFF. In DNA form, the CDR3 reads TGTGCCAGCAGCTTAGAACTAGCGGGGGCCAACTCCTACAATGAGCAGTTCTTC.

The CDR3 DNA sequence: TGTGCCAGTAGCCCAGGGGTTGATACGCAGTATTTT. Amino acid sequence: CASSPGVDTQYF. This chain connects TRBV19 to TRBJ2-3, with D possibly being TRBD1 (6 bases). The CDR3 covers 12 residues. CDR1 is LNHDA and CDR2 is SQIVND in the germline V gene (reference sequence). V was shortened by 6 bases and J by 6 bases, with 10 bases between the two germline ends.

The V and J genes are TRBV4-1 and TRBJ2-3, with D perhaps matching TRBD1 (7 bases). Trimming cost V 0 bases and J 4 bases, with 17 bases left between them. The CDR3 extends over 17 amino acids. Germline V gene sequence: CDR1 MGHRA, CDR2 YSYEKL. CDR3 in DNA: TGCGCCAGCAGCCAAGATCGCAGCACCAGGGGGGCAGATACGCAGTATTTT. It yields the protein CASSQDRSTRGADTQYF.

The chain carries TRBV6-1 and TRBJ1-5; D gene uncertain. Germline lookup yields CDR1 MNHNS and CDR2 SASEGT. Between the trimmed V and J ends, which lost 7 bases and 4 bases, there was a span of 14 bases. This CDR3 contains 14 residues. The DNA of the CDR3 is TGTGCCAGCACTCCCGAGATGTTTAATCAGCCCCAGCATTTT. Encoded protein: CASTPEMFNQPQHF.

This clone occurred a few times. The chain combines TRBV9 with TRBJ2-3; D remains ambiguous. The ends were cut back, 0 bases at V and 4 bases at J, with 9 bases in the middle. The CDR3 is 14 residues long. The germline V gene encodes CDR1 SGDLS and CDR2 YYNGEE. CDR3 coding DNA: TGTGCCAGCAGCGTAGAGGCTTTCGCAGATACGCAGTATTTT. It translates to CASSVEAFADTQYF.

The chain combines TRBV5-6 with TRBJ1-1; tentatively, D is TRBD1 (6 bases). Trimming took off 2 bases at V and 9 bases at J, with 14 bases between the two ends. This CDR3 is 13 amino acids long. Germline V lookup: CDR1 SGHDT, CDR2 YYEEEE. CDR3: CASSFPRGSQAFF. The CDR3 region has the DNA TGTGCCAGCAGCTTTCCCAGGGGCAGCCAAGCTTTCTTT.

This clone was seen more than once but under ten times. The genes are TRBV14 and TRBJ1-1; D remains unclear. CDR3 size: 13 residues. CDR1 SGHDN and CDR2 FVKESK come from the germline V gene. V lost 3 bases and J 7 bases, leaving 12 bases between the germline ends. The CDR3 here is CASSHAAGREAFF. CDR3 sequence (DNA): TGTGCCAGCAGCCATGCGGCAGGCCGTGAAGCTTTCTTT.

This clone was counted once. The chain links TRBV10-1 to TRBJ1-2; D is uncertain. The V end was cut by 3 bases, the J end by 8 bases, with 10 bases between. The CDR3 spans 12 residues. In germline, CDR1 is WNHNN, CDR2 SYGVQD (reference sequence). CDR3 nucleotides: TGCGCCAGCAGTGACAGTGCGGGGGGCTACACCTTC. This gives the protein CASSDSAGGYTF.

The CDR3 reads CASRPQTSTGELFF. CDR3 DNA: TGTGCCAGCCGCCCCCAAACCTCCACCGGGGAGCTGTTTTTT. The chain joins TRBV27 to TRBJ2-2; no clear D. The CDR3 extends over 14 amino acids. Trimming took off 8 bases at V and 4 bases at J, with 14 bases between the two ends. In germline, CDR1 is MNHEY, CDR2 SMNVEV (reference sequence).

This clone was found a few times. The V gene is TRBV7-8, the J gene TRBJ2-7; D is perhaps TRBD2 (7 bases). V shed 2 bases and J shed 7 bases, with 18 bases lying between them. Germline assignment: CDR1 SGHVS and CDR2 FQNEAQ. This CDR3 comprises 15 residues. In nucleotides, the CDR3 is TGTGCCAGCAGCTTATCAGGGGACTACCGGGGAGAGCAGTACTTC. The encoded protein is CASSLSGDYRGEQYF.

The gene calls are TRBV21-1 and TRBJ2-5; the table's D call, TRBD1, was not checked against the DNA. TRBV21-1 is designated a pseudogene. CDR3 size: 14 residues. CDR3 sequence: CASSKGKGLETQYF. The DNA for the CDR3 is TGTGCCAGCAGCAAAGGCAAGGGGCTGGAGACCCAGTACTTC.

The sample holds one count of this clone. J is TRBJ2-1 and V is TRBV6-5; D is possibly TRBD1 (5 bases). CDR1 is MNHEY and CDR2 is SVGAGI in the germline V gene. The CDR3 totals 12 residues. The V end was cut by 4 bases, the J end by 10 bases, with 11 bases between. CDR3 amino acids: CASSLDRDEQFF. CDR3 in DNA: TGTGCCAGCAGTTTAGACAGAGACGAGCAGTTCTTC.

The chain is built from TRBV7-9 and TRBJ2-5, with TRBD1 identical over 8 bases. V trimming: 3 bases; J trimming: 10 bases; junction bases outside the gene matches: 13. The CDR3 sequence is 15 residues long. Germline V gene sequence: CDR1 SEHNR, CDR2 FQNEAQ (reference sequence). The CDR3 spells CASSFPRQGFQDQYF. The CDR3 DNA follows: TGTGCCAGCAGCTTTCCGAGACAGGGGTTTCAGGACCAGTACTTC.

The chain has TRBV6-6 and TRBJ2-2; D is unclear. V was clipped by 8 bases and J by 4 bases, with 5 bases between them. This CDR3 is built from 11 residues. In germline, CDR1 is MNHNY, CDR2 SVGAGI (reference sequence). The CDR3: CASVLTGELFF. CDR3 in DNA: TGTGCCAGCGTCCTCACCGGGGAGCTGTTTTTT.

A single count supports this clone. The genes are TRBV29-1 and TRBJ1-1; D unclear. Germline V lookup: CDR1 SQVTM, CDR2 ANQGSEA. The V and J ends lost 0 bases and 7 bases respectively, with 9 bases between them. This CDR3 has 12 amino acids. CDR3 amino acids: CSVEDGSFEAFF. The CDR3 DNA follows: TGCAGCGTTGAAGATGGGTCTTTTGAAGCTTTCTTT.

The chain combines TRBV6-1 with TRBJ2-7; D is possibly TRBD2 (6 bases). Trimming cost V 9 bases and J 1 base, with 13 bases left between them. There are 13 residues in the CDR3. Germline assignment: CDR1 MNHNS and CDR2 SASEGT. The CDR3 here is CASSKEGSYEQYF. CDR3 nucleotides: TGTGCCAGTAGTAAGGAGGGATCCTACGAGCAGTACTTC.

DNA for the CDR3: TGTGCCAGCAGTTACTCGGGGGGCGCGGTAAATCAGCCCCAGCATTTT. Encoded protein: CASSYSGGAVNQPQHF. The chain is built from TRBV6-6 and TRBJ1-5; D might be TRBD1 (6 bases). This CDR3 has 16 amino acids. V lost 0 bases and J lost 4, with 13 bases in between. Per the germline V gene, CDR1 is MNHNY and CDR2 is SVGAGI (reference sequence).

The chain is built from TRBV18 and TRBJ1-2; 7 positions match TRBD1. Germline assignment: CDR1 KGHSH and CDR2 LQKENI. The CDR3 has 13 amino acids. The junction had 0 bases not matched to a gene; V was cut back by 2 bases and J by 3 bases. Here the CDR3 DNA reads TGTGCCAGCTCACCAGGACAGGACTATGGCTACACCTTC. Encoded protein: CASSPGQDYGYTF.

Only a few counts were recorded for this clone. At one boundary the junction diverges from the germline segment, which might be a read error. The chain couples TRBV7-2 to TRBJ2-7; 13 bases are a match to TRBD2. The CDR3 has 12 amino acids. Germline CDR1 SGHTA, CDR2 FQGNSA. CDR3 sequence (DNA): TGTGCCAGCAGCTCATCCCGACTAGCGGGGGGATTC. This translates into CASSSSRLAGGF.

The J gene is TRBJ2-5, the V gene TRBV2, with 13 bases identical to TRBD2. Germline trimming cut 6 bases from V and 3 bases from J; bases unmatched to any gene: 7. CDR1 SNHLY and CDR2 FYNNEI come from the germline V gene. CDR3 length: 16 amino acids. CDR3: CASRTGLAGEEETQYF. CDR3 sequence (DNA): TGTGCCAGCAGGACCGGACTAGCGGGGGAGGAAGAGACCCAGTACTTC.